This passage covers 22 T cell receptor beta chains from one sample sequenced in a study of blood T cell repertoires in COVID-19 (TCRdb year 2020). The library was made by the immunoSEQ multiplex PCR assay. Not all clones reach the TCRdb copy of this immuneACCESS table, which keeps in-frame sequences only. Checked studies attribute under half of the gap to unresolved V genes and leave the rest unexplained. Here the sample has approximately 8,100 clones; 84% occur a single time. The biggest ten clones account for about 32% of the sample. Sample: peripheral blood. Receptors originate from a human donor in a cohort sampled during active COVID-19.

V gene TRBV5-1 combines with J gene TRBJ2-1; 14 bases agree with TRBD2. The CDR3 has 15 residues. Germline V CDR1 and CDR2: SGHRS, YFSETQ. V trimming: 3 bases; J trimming: 6 bases; junction bases outside the gene matches: 2. This CDR3 reads CASSSGLAGANEQFF. CDR3 DNA sequence: TGCGCCAGCAGCTCGGGACTAGCGGGAGCCAATGAGCAGTTCTTC.

The chain couples TRBV18 to TRBJ1-5, with D possibly matching TRBD1 (6 bases). There are 14 residues in the CDR3. The germline gives CDR1 KGHSH, CDR2 LQKENI. V was trimmed by 1 base and J by 2 bases, leaving 6 bases between them. The CDR3 DNA reads as TGTGCCAGCTCACCACAGGGGGGCAATCAGCCCCAGCATTTT. Encoded protein: CASSPQGGNQPQHF.

The chain is built from TRBV6-5 and TRBJ2-5, with 9 bases identical to TRBD1. Trimming took 4 bases from V and 4 from J; bases not matched to a gene: 4. The CDR3 loop spans 14 amino acids. Germline CDR1 is MNHEY and CDR2 is SVGAGI. CDR3 nucleotide sequence: TGTGCCAGCAGTTCACAGGGGGCGATAGAGACCCAGTACTTC. Its protein is CASSSQGAIETQYF.

The chain carries TRBV7-9 and TRBJ1-2; possible D gene TRBD1, 5 bases. Trimming removed 3 bases from V and 7 bases from J, with 18 bases in between. CDR3 length: 15 residues. The germline CDR1 and CDR2 sequences are SEHNR and FQNEAQ (reference sequence). The CDR3 here is CASSFQGVRFGGYTF. As DNA, the CDR3 is TGTGCCAGCAGCTTTCAGGGCGTCCGTTTTGGTGGCTACACCTTC.

This rearrangement joins TRBV9 to TRBJ2-1; 9 bases agree with TRBD2. Germline CDR1 SGDLS, CDR2 YYNGEE. J gave up 3 bases and V 0 bases, and 4 bases lay outside the gene matches. The CDR3 extends over 16 amino acids. The CDR3 protein is CASSVGLAGFYNEQFF. The CDR3 DNA is TGTGCCAGCAGCGTAGGGCTAGCGGGGTTCTACAATGAGCAGTTCTTC.

The chain carries TRBV4-3 and TRBJ1-6; 8 nucleotides line up with TRBD1. This CDR3 spans 15 amino acids. Germline V gene data show CDR1 as LGHNA and CDR2 as YSLEER. The V gene end was trimmed by 1 base and the J gene end by 10 bases; junction bases not matched to a gene: 6. DNA of the CDR3: TGCGCCAGCAGCCAAGCAGGGGGCAAGGAATCACCCCTCCACTTT. It specifies CASSQAGGKESPLHF.

This clone was seen once. The chain is built from TRBV5-1 and TRBJ2-1; the D is unclear. Germline-derived CDR1 and CDR2 are SGHRS and YFSETQ. Trimming took 3 bases from V and 3 from J, leaving 22 bases between them. The CDR3 is made up of 18 amino acids. The CDR3 nucleotides are TGCGCCAGCAGCTCTGGAGTGGCATCGGCCTTGTACTACAATGAGCAGTTCTTC. Translated, it gives CASSSGVASALYYNEQFF.

The genes are TRBV27 and TRBJ2-1; 7 nucleotides agree with TRBD1. Germline V CDR1 and CDR2: MNHEY, SMNVEV (reference sequence). Trimming at V came to 6 bases and at J to 4 bases, leaving 3 bases not matched to a gene. This CDR3 is 13 amino acids long. The CDR3 DNA follows: TGTGCCAGCAGACAGGGGAAGTACAATGAGCAGTTCTTC. Amino acids: CASRQGKYNEQFF.

The chain has TRBV7-2 and TRBJ1-4, with D tentatively TRBD1 (6 bases). Germline loops: CDR1 SGHTA, CDR2 FQGNSA. The CDR3 is 13 residues long. V gave up 6 bases and J gave up 14 bases, with 19 bases separating them. The CDR3: CASSPGVQGGLFF. CDR3 coding DNA: TGTGCCAGCAGTCCCGGTGTACAGGGTGGCCTGTTTTTT.

V gene TRBV5-8 combines with J gene TRBJ1-1; TRBD1 might be the D (5 bases). V was shortened by 3 bases and J by 2 bases, with 11 bases between the two germline ends. CDR3 length: 14 residues. The V gene's germline CDR1 is SGHTS and CDR2 YDEGEE. Written as DNA, the CDR3 is TGTGCCAGCAGCTCGTCCGGACATAACACTGAAGCTTTCTTT. Its protein product is CASSSSGHNTEAFF.

The genes are TRBV6-4 and TRBJ2-2; D is possibly TRBD2 (6 bases). The CDR3 runs 16 residues. Trimming took off 6 bases at V and 5 bases at J, with 19 bases between the two ends. Germline lookup yields CDR1 MRHNA and CDR2 SNTAGT. The CDR3 loop is CASSPWGELSTGELFF. CDR3 nucleotides: TGTGCCAGCAGCCCCTGGGGGGAACTAAGTACCGGGGAGCTGTTTTTT.

The genes are TRBV9 and TRBJ2-6; D gene ambiguous. The germline V gene has CDR1 SGDLS and CDR2 YYNGEE. V was cut by 0 bases and J by 0 bases, with 4 bases left in between. CDR3 length equals 15 residues. The CDR3: CASSVASSGANVLTF. In DNA form, the CDR3 reads TGTGCCAGCAGCGTAGCCAGCTCTGGGGCCAACGTCCTGACTTTC. Variable domain in full (rest from reference TRBV9 and TRBJ2-6): DSGVTQTPKHLITATGQRVTLRCSPRSGDLSVYWYQQSLDQGLQFLIQYYNGEERAKGNILERFSAQQFPDLHSELNLSSLELGDSALYFCASSVASSGANVLTFGAGSRLTVL.

V is TRBV10-3 and J is TRBJ2-4; TRBD1 matches at 11 bases. J was trimmed by 1 base and V by 8 bases; bases with no gene match: 1. The germline V gene encodes CDR1 ENHRY and CDR2 SYGVKD. This CDR3 is 14 amino acids long. The DNA for the CDR3 is TGTGCCATCGGGACAGGGGGGGCCAAAAACATTCAGTACTTC. Its protein is CAIGTGGAKNIQYF.

J is TRBJ2-7 and V is TRBV25-1; 10 nucleotides match TRBD2. CDR1 and CDR2 (germline): MGHDK, SYGVNS. With 3 bases clipped from V and 5 bases from J, the junction kept 13 bases outside the gene matches. The CDR3 loop spans 17 amino acids. CDR3 bases: TGTGCCAGCAGTGATCTCAGGACTAGCGGAGCAATCAACGAGCAGTACGTC. This encodes CASSDLRTSGAINEQYV.

The rearrangement links TRBV6-4 to TRBJ2-1; 12 bases fit TRBD2. The V and J ends lost 6 bases and 6 bases, in that order; junction bases with no gene match: 6. The CDR3 is made up of 15 amino acids. Germline V gene lookup returns CDR1 MRHNA and CDR2 SNTAGT. CDR3 in DNA: TGTGCCAGCAGGGGGGGACTAGCGGGCAGCAATGAGCAGTTCTTC. Its protein is CASRGGLAGSNEQFF.

The gene calls are TRBV9 and TRBJ1-1, with D unclear. The germline gives CDR1 SGDLS, CDR2 YYNGEE. The CDR3 runs to 12 residues. Trimming cost V 3 bases and J 6 bases, with 9 bases left between them. The DNA for the CDR3 is TGTGCCAGCAGCGCCGAGTTGTCTGAAGCTTTCTTT. Translation gives CASSAELSEAFF.

This clone is a singleton in its sample. The rearrangement links TRBV11-2 to TRBJ1-1; 9 positions match TRBD1. V lost 4 bases, J lost 4 bases, and 10 bases stayed unmatched. The CDR3 extends over 16 amino acids. CDR1 is SGHAT and CDR2 is FQNNGV in the germline V gene. CDR3 in amino acids: CASSSWGTGRSTEAFF. As DNA, the CDR3 is TGTGCCAGCAGCTCCTGGGGGACAGGGAGGAGCACTGAAGCTTTCTTT.

The rearrangement joins TRBV5-4 to TRBJ2-7, with D unclear. This CDR3 is built from 15 residues. Germline CDR1 is SGHNT and CDR2 is YYREEE (reference sequence). V lost 10 bases, J lost 0 bases, and 20 bases lay in between. The CDR3 region has the DNA TGTGCCTCAAGCTTGGACGATATAGCCTCCTACGAGCAGTACTTC. Its translation is CASSLDDIASYEQYF.

This chain joins TRBV10-3 and TRBJ2-7; D possibly corresponds to TRBD1 (6 bases). V lost 9 bases to trimming and J lost 4 bases, with 13 bases between them. This CDR3 is built from 12 residues. Germline-derived CDR1 and CDR2 are ENHRY and SYGVKD. The CDR3 DNA sequence: TGTGCCATATCGGGACACAGTTACGAGCAGTACTTC. It yields the protein CAISGHSYEQYF.

Only a few counts were recorded for this clone. This rearrangement joins TRBV10-1 to TRBJ2-1, with 13 bases fitting TRBD2. Per germline, CDR1 WNHNN and CDR2 SYGVQD (reference sequence). Germline trimming cut 6 bases from V and 6 bases from J; bases unmatched to any gene: 8. There are 16 residues in the CDR3. The CDR3 protein is CASSPQTSGRRNEQFF. The CDR3 DNA follows: TGCGCCAGCAGCCCCCAGACTAGCGGGAGGCGCAATGAGCAGTTCTTC.

The V call is TRBV21-1, the J call TRBJ2-7; the DNA was not used to check the table's D call, TRBD2. TRBV21-1 is annotated as a pseudogene. The CDR3 runs to 16 residues. The CDR3 DNA reads TGTGCCAGCAGCAAAGAAGGAACCGGGAGGGACGACGAGCAGTACTTC. Translation: CASSKEGTGRDDEQYF.

This clone has only a few counts. The gene calls are TRBV15 and TRBJ1-1, with 8 bases aligning to TRBD1. J was trimmed by 5 bases and V by 4 bases; bases with no gene match: 3. The CDR3 runs 13 residues. Germline-derived CDR1 and CDR2 are LNHNV and YYDKDF (reference sequence). CDR3 DNA sequence: TGTGCCACCAGCAAGACAGGGGCAACTGAAGCTTTCTTT. Encoded protein: CATSKTGATEAFF.